These T cell receptor beta chains were read from a single sample in a study of CD8 T cells in Susac syndrome. TCRdb independently ran MiXCR on the immunoSEQ multiplex PCR reads; one entry per CDR3 protein. Seen here are approximately 170,000 distinct CDR3 sequences, around 94% observed once, and the top ten hold about 0.095%. The material sequenced was CD4+ T cells from PBMCs. The receptor source for this set is a human donor with multiple sclerosis. The CDR3 runs from the conserved cysteine through the conserved F or W. D genes are given only for firm matches. Size values are once, few and many counts, or a class for expanded clones, and some rows have none.

j_gene | d_gene | v_gene | abundance | CDR3nt | CDR3aa
TRBJ1-2 | TRBD1 | TRBV7-2 | . | TGTGCCAGCAGGCCACCCGGGACAGGCTTTGGCTACACCTTC | CASRPPGTGFGYTF
TRBJ2-7 | . | TRBV3-1 | . | TGTGCCAGCAGCCAAGATATCGGATTCCGGGAGCAGTACTTC | CASSQDIGFREQYF
TRBJ2-6 | TRBD1 | TRBV6-5 | . | TGTGCCAGCAGTTACTCGACAGGGGGGGCTGGGGCCAACGTCCTGACTTTC | CASSYSTGGAGANVLTF
TRBJ2-3 | . | TRBV12-3/TRBV12-4 | . | TGTGCCAGCAGTTTCAACGTAGATACGCAGTATTTT | CASSFNVDTQYF
TRBJ2-4 | . | TRBV4-2 | . | TGTGCCAGCAGCCAAGACCCTGTCGTGCGGATAAACATTCAGTACTTC | CASSQDPVVRINIQYF
TRBJ2-3 | . | TRBV20-1 | . | TGCAGTGCCCCGAAGGCGCATACGCAGTATTTT | CSAPKAHTQYF
TRBJ1-2 | . | TRBV16 | . | TGTGCCAGCAGCCAATCGCAAAGGGGTCATGGCTACACCTTC | CASSQSQRGHGYTF
TRBJ2-5 | TRBD2 | TRBV6-2/TRBV6-3 | . | TGTGCCAGCGCTCGACTACTACTAGCGGGACAAGAGACCCAGTACTTC | CASARLLLAGQETQYF
TRBJ1-1 | . | TRBV28 | . | TGTGCCAGCCGGCCGGGGGGGAACACTGAAGCTTTCTTT | CASRPGGNTEAFF
TRBJ2-2 | . | TRBV5-6 | . | TGTGCCAGCAGCTTGCCAGATCTCAACACCGGGGAGCTGTTTTTT | CASSLPDLNTGELFF
TRBJ2-7 | TRBD2 | TRBV4-2 | . | TGTGCCAGCAGCCAAGTGGGCTACTTAGCGGGAGCTCCCTACGAGCAGTACTTC | CASSQVGYLAGAPYEQYF
TRBJ2-4 | TRBD1 | TRBV9 | . | TGTGCCAGCAGCTCGGGACAGGGGGGGAACATTCAGTACTTC | CASSSGQGGNIQYF
TRBJ2-1 | TRBD2 | TRBV7-6 | . | TGTGCCAGCAGCCGACTAGCGGACAATGAGCAGTTCTTC | CASSRLADNEQFF
TRBJ2-3 | . | TRBV24-1 | once | TGTGCCACCAGTGCCCCGGAAGGACCAGATACGCAGTATTTT | CATSAPEGPDTQYF
TRBJ1-2 | . | TRBV28 | . | TGTGCCAGCACTCCCGGAGAGGTTTCGGTCTACACCTTC | CASTPGEVSVYTF
TRBJ2-5 | . | TRBV5-1 | . | TGCGCCAGCAGCTTGGCCAGGGGCTTCCAAGAGACCCAGTACTTC | CASSLARGFQETQYF